Listed here are 17 T cell receptor beta chains from one sample, sequenced in a study of shared clonotypes between healthy human individuals (dated by TCRdb to 2019 to 2021). To prepare the library, the immunoSEQ multiplex PCR assay was applied. TCRdb carries this immuneACCESS record with in-frame sequences only. Its versions omit some clonotypes, under half of them owing to an unresolved V gene in the studies checked, with the rest unexplained. For this sample the table gives 2,500,000 or so clones, of which approximately 94% were detected only once. The ten largest clones add up to 0.36% of the sample. The sequencing input was naive CD4+ T cells from PBMCs. The cell subset or site label for this specimen denotes: CD45RA+ positively selected. The origin of the receptors is a man aged 18-30 years in good health. Some clones in this sample may be carry-over from other donors' samples.

This CDR3 reads CASRDRGLFDTEAFF. CDR3 nucleotides: TGTGCCAGCCGGGACAGGGGTTTGTTTGACACTGAAGCTTTCTTT. The chain combines TRBV6-1 with TRBJ1-1, with 10 nucleotides matching TRBD1. The CDR3 extends over 15 amino acids. Germline lookup yields CDR1 MNHNS and CDR2 SASEGT. V shed 8 bases, J shed 3 bases, and the junction held 9 bases outside the gene matches.

The rearrangement links TRBV18 to TRBJ2-3, with D uncertain. The CDR3 contains 14 residues. Germline V gene lookup returns CDR1 KGHSH and CDR2 LQKENI. V lost 0 bases and J lost 5, with 9 bases in between. CDR3 sequence (DNA): TGTGCCAGCTCACCACCGATGGAGCGAGATACGCAGTATTTT. Translation gives CASSPPMERDTQYF.

With regard to this clone: Other nucleotide sequences in the sample specify the same CDR3. The chain carries TRBV28 and TRBJ2-1, with D possibly being TRBD1 (5 bases). V lost 4 bases and J lost 4, with 5 bases in between. Germline V gene lookup returns CDR1 MDHEN and CDR2 SYDVKM. The length of the CDR3 is 12 residues. The CDR3 DNA reads TGTGCCAGCAGTTACAGGTACAATGAGCAGTTCTTC. Its protein is CASSYRYNEQFF.

The chain employs TRBV5-4 and TRBJ2-7, with a tentative D call TRBD2 (7 bases). Trimming pared 4 bases from V and 6 bases from J, leaving 20 bases between. The CDR3 consists of 15 residues. CDR1 is SGHNT, CDR2 YYREEE, per germline (reference sequence). The CDR3 is CASSLGGGRGVEQYF. The CDR3 region has the DNA TGTGCCAGCAGCCTGGGGGGCGGGAGAGGCGTCGAGCAGTACTTC.

Worth noting for this clone: Within the sample, other DNA sequences also encode this same CDR3. The chain has TRBV5-1 and TRBJ2-2, with 8 bases matching TRBD2. The V segment lost 1 base and the J segment 3 bases; nucleotides outside the gene matches: 2. Germline CDR1 is SGHRS and CDR2 is YFSETQ. This CDR3 spans 15 amino acids. CDR3 in amino acids: CASSLTSGYTGELFF. The CDR3 DNA reads as TGCGCCAGCAGCTTGACTAGCGGATACACCGGGGAGCTGTTTTTT.

This clone has a single count. The chain carries TRBV2 and TRBJ2-3; 10 bases are shared with TRBD2. This CDR3 contains 18 residues. The V and J ends lost 8 bases and 5 bases, in that order; junction bases with no gene match: 19. Germline V gene sequence: CDR1 SNHLY, CDR2 FYNNEI. The CDR3 DNA is TGTGCCAGCGGTGCGGTAAACGGACTAGCGGAGGGGGTAGATACGCAGTATTTT. Protein: CASGAVNGLAEGVDTQYF.

With regard to this clone: Other nucleotide sequences from this sample produce the same CDR3. This chain joins TRBV19 and TRBJ1-5; D is undetermined. The V gene's germline CDR1 is LNHDA and CDR2 SQIVND (reference sequence). There are 15 residues in the CDR3. The V gene lost 2 bases and the J gene lost 4 bases, with 12 bases spanning the gap. The CDR3 nucleotides read TGTGCCAGTAGTATATGGCGAGGTAGTAATCAGCCCCAGCATTTT. This sequence encodes CASSIWRGSNQPQHF.

This CDR3 is CASSLFGGTTEAFF. For the CDR3, the DNA is TGTGCCAGCAGCTTGTTCGGGGGGACCACTGAAGCTTTCTTT. The chain employs TRBV5-6 and TRBJ1-1; D is perhaps TRBD1 (5 bases). CDR1 and CDR2 from the germline V gene are SGHDT and YYEEEE. CDR3 length equals 14 residues. Trimming took off 1 base at V and 4 bases at J, with 11 bases between the two ends.

CDR3 protein: CASSSDPQAEEQFF. CDR3 DNA sequence: TGCGCCAGCAGCTCGGATCCCCAAGCGGAGGAGCAGTTCTTC. The chain recombines TRBV5-1 with TRBJ2-1; TRBD2 is a possible D gene (5 bases). Germline lookup yields CDR1 SGHRS and CDR2 YFSETQ. This CDR3 has 14 amino acids. Trimming shortened V by 3 bases and J by 10 bases, and 17 bases separated the two germline ends.

The chain joins TRBV7-3 to TRBJ2-7; TRBD1 might be the D (6 bases). The germline CDR1 and CDR2 sequences are SGHTA and FQGTGA. The CDR3 consists of 14 residues. Trimming removed 6 bases at V and 6 bases at J, with 18 bases between. CDR3 bases: TGTGCCAGCAGGGAAGTAGGGGGTGGGGCCGAGCAGTACTTC. It specifies CASREVGGGAEQYF.

The J gene is TRBJ2-1, the V gene TRBV11-1; 7 bases match TRBD1. Germline values: CDR1 SGHAT, CDR2 FQDESV (reference sequence). This CDR3 has 16 residues. V gave up 5 bases and J gave up 2 bases; unmatched junction bases: 9. CDR3: CASSPRDSLTYNEQFF. CDR3 DNA sequence: TGTGCCAGCAGCCCTAGGGACAGTTTAACCTACAATGAGCAGTTCTTC.

This clone was seen just once. Other nucleotide sequences from this sample produce the same CDR3. The rearrangement links TRBV7-9 to TRBJ2-7, with a weak D call TRBD1 (6 bases). Trimming pared 5 bases from V and 4 bases from J, leaving 9 bases between. The length of the CDR3 is 12 residues. The germline gives CDR1 SEHNR, CDR2 FQNEAQ (reference sequence). The CDR3 protein is CASSQQGYEQYF. The CDR3 DNA sequence: TGTGCCAGCAGCCAGCAGGGGTACGAGCAGTACTTC.

The chain carries TRBV19 and TRBJ1-3; D is ambiguous. The V and J ends lost 5 bases and 0 bases respectively, with 8 bases between them. In germline, CDR1 is LNHDA, CDR2 SQIVND (reference sequence). This CDR3 is 14 amino acids long. In DNA, the CDR3 is TGTGCCAGTAGTCCTACGGACTCTGGAAACACCATATATTTT. Amino acids: CASSPTDSGNTIYF.

This chain links TRBV6-6 with TRBJ2-2; 8 nucleotides align to TRBD2. The CDR3 loop spans 14 amino acids. Germline CDR1 MNHNY, CDR2 SVGAGI (reference sequence). Trimming removed 6 bases from V and 1 base from J; junction bases left unmatched: 1. CDR3 nucleotide sequence: TGTGCCAGCAGAACTAGCGGGAACACCGGGGAGCTGTTTTTT. It is translated as CASRTSGNTGELFF.

This chain connects TRBV7-3 to TRBJ2-5; TRBD1 aligns across 7 bases. Germline V gene lookup returns CDR1 SGHTA and CDR2 FQGTGA. The CDR3 is 14 residues long. The trim removed 6 bases at V and 5 bases at J, leaving 9 bases unmatched. In DNA, the CDR3 is TGTGCCAGCAGTCCCAACAGGGGTCGGGAGACCCAGTACTTC. Translated: CASSPNRGRETQYF.

This clone has only one observation. This sequence joins TRBV7-9 and TRBJ2-1; no clear D gene. In germline, CDR1 is SEHNR, CDR2 FQNEAQ (reference sequence). The V end lost 5 bases, the J end lost 7 bases, and 18 bases lay between the germline ends. This CDR3 spans 15 amino acids. CDR3 loop: CASSLSGVDWNEQFF. CDR3 sequence (DNA): TGTGCCAGCAGCCTCTCCGGCGTTGATTGGAATGAGCAGTTCTTC.

This clone was detected a few times. This sequence joins TRBV30 and TRBJ1-5, with a possible D match to TRBD1 (6 bases). The CDR3 sequence is 12 residues long. With 5 bases removed from V and 3 bases from J, the gap between germline ends came to 8 bases. The germline V gene encodes CDR1 GTSNPN and CDR2 SVGIG (reference sequence). CDR3 in DNA: TGTGCCTGGGGACAGTTCAATCAGCCCCAGCATTTT. Its protein product is CAWGQFNQPQHF.